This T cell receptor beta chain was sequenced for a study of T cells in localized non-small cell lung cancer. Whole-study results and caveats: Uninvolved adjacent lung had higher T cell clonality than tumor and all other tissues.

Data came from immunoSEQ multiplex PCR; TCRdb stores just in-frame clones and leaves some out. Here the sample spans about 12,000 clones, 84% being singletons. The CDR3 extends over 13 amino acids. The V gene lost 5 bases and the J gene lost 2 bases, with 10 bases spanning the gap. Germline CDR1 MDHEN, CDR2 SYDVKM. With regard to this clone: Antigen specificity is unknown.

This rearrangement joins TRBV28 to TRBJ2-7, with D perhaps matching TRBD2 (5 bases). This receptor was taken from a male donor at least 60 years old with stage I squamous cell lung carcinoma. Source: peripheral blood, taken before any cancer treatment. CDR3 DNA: TGTGCCAGCAGTGAACTAGGTCCCTACGAGCAGTACTTC. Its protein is CASSELGPYEQYF. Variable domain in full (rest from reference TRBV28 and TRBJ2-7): DVKVTQSSRYLVKRTGEKVFLECVQDMDHENMFWYRQDPGLGLRLIYFSYDVKMKEKGDIPEGYSVSREKKERFSLILESASTNQTSMYLCASSELGPYEQYFGPGTRLTVT.